These 17 T cell receptor beta chains came from one sample sequenced in a study of OX40 agonist ivuxolimab in advanced cancers. Repertoires were generated with immunoSEQ multiplex PCR, while TCRdb's copy carries only in-frame clones and drops some. The sample shows roughly 120,000 clones, 85% to 95% of them seen only once. Sequenced here: CD4+ or CD8+ T cells sorted from blood, sampled in a trial of the OX40 agonist ivuxolimab. These receptors were obtained from an adult with an advanced solid tumor such as melanoma, head and neck, liver or kidney cancer.

V is TRBV5-1 and J is TRBJ1-1, with a tentative D call TRBD1 (5 bases). The CDR3 totals 14 residues. Germline V gene data show CDR1 as SGHRS and CDR2 as YFSETQ. V lost 4 bases, J lost 2 bases, and 12 bases lay in between. Written as DNA, the CDR3 is TGCGCCAGCAGCAACGGCCAGGGTAACACTGAAGCTTTCTTT. Protein sequence: CASSNGQGNTEAFF. Using reference TRBV5-1 and TRBJ1-1 for the parts outside the CDR3, the full variable domain is KAGVTQTPRYLIKTRGQQVTLSCSPISGHRSVSWYQQTPGQGLQFLFEYFSETQRNKGNFPGRFSGRQFSNSRSEMNVSTLELGDSALYLCASSNGQGNTEAFFGQGTRLTVV.

V gene TRBV29-1 combines with J gene TRBJ1-4; D is undetermined. The V gene lost 2 bases and the J gene lost 3 bases, with 10 bases spanning the gap. CDR1 and CDR2 (germline): SQVTM, ANQGSEA. This CDR3 is built from 14 residues. The DNA for the CDR3 is TGCAGCGTTGAAAATAGGGCCTCTAATGAAAAACTGTTTTTT. Protein sequence: CSVENRASNEKLFF.

The V call is TRBV11-2, the J call TRBJ1-1; TRBD1 is a possible D gene (6 bases). Trimming stripped 5 bases from V and 4 bases from J, with 23 bases between. This CDR3 spans 17 amino acids. Germline-derived CDR1 and CDR2 are SGHAT and FQNNGV. CDR3 in DNA: TGTGCCAGCAGCCTTCTTTTGGGGGTCAGGGGTGGCACTGAAGCTTTCTTT. Encoded protein: CASSLLLGVRGGTEAFF.

This clone was seen only once. This rearrangement joins TRBV7-2 to TRBJ1-4; D not certain. Germline V gene data show CDR1 as SGHTA and CDR2 as FQGNSA. V lost 5 bases to trimming and J lost 7 bases, with 8 bases between them. The CDR3 contains 12 residues. The CDR3 DNA is TGTGCCAGCAGCCAGATAACTGAAAAACTGTTTTTT. Protein: CASSQITEKLFF.

The chain combines TRBV5-1 with TRBJ2-3; TRBD2 agrees at 7 bases. The CDR3 is made up of 17 amino acids. V shed 5 bases and J 0 bases; nucleotides not matched to a gene: 12. CDR1 is SGHRS and CDR2 is YFSETQ in the germline V gene. The CDR3 coding sequence is TGCGCCAGCAGTAATACTCGAGGTAGCGGGAGCACAGATACGCAGTATTTT. As protein: CASSNTRGSGSTDTQYF.

Written as DNA, the CDR3 is TGTGCCAGCAGCCAAGGCAAACAAGAGACCCAGTACTTC. Its protein is CASSQGKQETQYF. V and J are TRBV4-2 and TRBJ2-5; no definite D call. V lost 1 base, J lost 2 bases, and 5 bases lay in between. CDR1 and CDR2 from the germline V gene are LGHNA and YNFKEQ. This CDR3 contains 13 residues.

In regard to this clone: The sample carries other DNA sequences with the same CDR3. This chain uses TRBV6-5 with TRBJ2-7; 11 nucleotides match TRBD1. Unmatched junction bases numbered 4, after V lost 4 bases and J lost 2 bases. The CDR3 consists of 15 residues. Germline V gene lookup returns CDR1 MNHEY and CDR2 SVGAGI. This CDR3 reads CASSSPGQGAYEQYF. CDR3 DNA: TGTGCCAGCAGTTCTCCGGGACAGGGGGCCTACGAGCAGTACTTC.

The chain links TRBV4-1 to TRBJ1-2; no clear D gene. Trimming left V 1 base short and J 4 bases short, with 16 bases between. Germline assignment: CDR1 MGHRA and CDR2 YSYEKL. The CDR3 sequence is 16 residues long. The CDR3 loop is CASSQGSDLTFYGYTF. CDR3 coding DNA: TGCGCCAGCAGCCAAGGGAGCGACCTGACCTTCTATGGCTACACCTTC.

The chain is built from TRBV28 and TRBJ2-7, with 7 bases matching TRBD2. There are 13 residues in the CDR3. CDR1 is MDHEN, CDR2 SYDVKM, per germline. Trimming at V came to 6 bases and at J to 2 bases, leaving 4 bases not matched to a gene. Here the CDR3 reads CASSPGRPYEQYF. For the CDR3, the DNA is TGTGCCAGCAGCCCCGGGAGGCCCTACGAGCAGTACTTC.

V is TRBV5-6 and J is TRBJ2-7; 7 bases line up with TRBD1. Per the germline V gene, CDR1 is SGHDT and CDR2 is YYEEEE. V lost 3 bases to trimming and J lost 7 bases; unmatched junction nucleotides: 7. This CDR3 contains 13 residues. This chain's CDR3 is CASSSADREEQYF. CDR3 DNA sequence: TGTGCCAGCAGCTCGGCAGACAGGGAGGAGCAGTACTTC.

This chain connects TRBV5-3 to TRBJ2-1, with 10 bases aligning to TRBD2. TRBV5-3 is given ORF status, its function remaining uncertain. This CDR3 has 17 amino acids. J was trimmed by 8 bases and V by 1 base; bases with no gene match: 12. DNA of the CDR3: TGTGCCAGAAGCTTGTACGGTCGCGCTAGCGGGAGTCATGAGCAGTTCTTC. This translates into CARSLYGRASGSHEQFF.

The rearrangement links TRBV5-1 to TRBJ2-1; 7 positions agree with TRBD1. This CDR3 contains 13 residues. Per germline, CDR1 SGHRS and CDR2 YFSETQ. The V segment lost 3 bases and the J segment 4 bases; nucleotides outside the gene matches: 1. This CDR3 reads CASSWGQYNEQFF. Written as DNA, the CDR3 is TGCGCCAGCAGCTGGGGACAGTACAATGAGCAGTTCTTC.

The chain links TRBV11-3 to TRBJ2-1; D possibly corresponds to TRBD1 (6 bases). V lost 4 bases and J lost 10, with 8 bases in between. This CDR3 contains 11 residues. Looked up from germline, CDR1 is SGHNT and CDR2 is YENEEA. The CDR3 loop reads CASSSQGEQFF. CDR3 DNA sequence: TGTGCCAGCAGCTCTCAGGGGGAGCAGTTCTTC.

The J gene is TRBJ1-1, the V gene TRBV28, with D perhaps matching TRBD1 (5 bases). The CDR3 covers 14 residues. Trimming removed 5 bases at V and 0 bases at J, with 10 bases between. Germline V gene lookup returns CDR1 MDHEN and CDR2 SYDVKM. DNA of the CDR3: TGTGCCAGCAGTACCGGGACGGTGAACACTGAAGCTTTCTTT. Its protein is CASSTGTVNTEAFF.

The chain combines TRBV27 with TRBJ2-7; D gene unclear. The length of the CDR3 is 13 residues. The V gene lost 5 bases and the J gene lost 9 bases, with 17 bases spanning the gap. Germline V lookup: CDR1 MNHEY, CDR2 SMNVEV (reference sequence). The CDR3 loop reads CASSPSGRIRQYF. The CDR3 coding sequence is TGTGCCAGCAGTCCCTCAGGCAGAATTAGGCAGTACTTC.

V usage is TRBV2 and J usage is TRBJ1-5; D possibly corresponds to TRBD1 (5 bases). The CDR3 extends over 14 amino acids. The V end was cut by 5 bases, the J end by 7 bases, with 15 bases between. Germline V CDR1 and CDR2: SNHLY, FYNNEI. This chain's CDR3 is CASSQQVPQQPQHF. The DNA for the CDR3 is TGTGCCAGCAGTCAACAGGTCCCTCAGCAGCCCCAGCATTTT.

The chain has TRBV27 and TRBJ2-7, with D tentatively TRBD2 (6 bases). CDR1 MNHEY and CDR2 SMNVEV come from the germline V gene (reference sequence). Trimming cost V 8 bases and J 2 bases, with 19 bases left between them. The CDR3 runs 15 residues. This CDR3 reads CASGPYFGGTYEQYF. For the CDR3, the DNA is TGTGCCAGCGGTCCCTATTTCGGGGGAACCTACGAGCAGTACTTC.